The next 14 T cell receptor beta chains were all read from a single sample in a study of regulatory T cells in long-lasting Graves disease. Investigators prepared the TCR beta libraries by applying iRepertoire HTBI primers and Arm-PCR of CDR3 regions. Via MiXCR, TCRdb re-called the multiplex PCR reads, giving one row per CDR3 protein. This sample carries about 540,000 distinct CDR3 sequences, about 13% of them seen once, and the ten largest clones take roughly a tenth. Time point noted: newly diagnosed GD, antithyroid drugs for less than 3 months. PBMC-derived RNA was used for the TCR library. These data were also reused for a study on T cells in Graves' hyperthyroidism and ophthalmopathy.

The sample here was peripheral blood mononuclear cells (PBMCs), taken at new diagnosis, from a patient treated with antithyroid drugs. Every receptor here comes from a young man with Graves disease.

A remark on this clonotype: A read error may be the cause here, since a much bigger clone is one base away. The rearrangement links TRBV11-3 to TRBJ2-1; D not certain. CDR3 length: 15 amino acids. Per the germline V gene, CDR1 is SGHNT and CDR2 is YENEEA. V was clipped by 4 bases and J by 5 bases, with 15 bases between them. CDR3 DNA: TGTGCCAGCAGCTCGACCCCGAGGTGGAACAATGAGCAGTTCTTC. The encoded protein is CASSSTPRWNNEQFF.

This clonotype was observed many times. The CDR3 DNA sequence: TGCAGCGGCCAGAACAATGAGCAGTTCTTC. Its protein is CSGQNNEQFF. The chain couples TRBV29-1 to TRBJ2-1; D unclear. V lost 7 bases and J 5 bases, leaving 6 bases between the germline ends. The CDR3 runs to 10 residues. Germline values: CDR1 SQVTM, CDR2 ANQGSEA.

This clonotype was found many times. The V call is TRBV12-3 or TRBV12-4, the J call TRBJ2-2, with 15 bases fitting TRBD2. The CDR3 extends over 15 amino acids. Unmatched junction bases numbered 2, after V lost 7 bases and J lost 5 bases. Here the CDR3 reads CASKGLAGGTGELFF. The DNA of the CDR3 is TGTGCCAGCAAGGGACTAGCGGGAGGTACCGGGGAGCTGTTTTTT.

This clonotype has more than one count but fewer than ten. At one of its ends the junction is not consistent with the germline gene, which may arise from a read error. The J gene is TRBJ2-5, the V gene TRBV5-1, with D possibly matching TRBD1 (6 bases). The CDR3 consists of 15 residues. Germline lookup yields CDR1 SGHRS and CDR2 YFSETQ. CDR3 in amino acids: CASSLPGQSQETQYF. CDR3 nucleotide sequence: TGTGCCAGCAGCTTGCCCGGACAGTCACAAGAGACCCAGTACTTC.

This clonotype was seen a single time. One junction end does not reproduce the germline sequence, and a read error may be involved. This chain uses TRBV20-1 with TRBJ1-2; D is unresolved. This CDR3 is 14 amino acids long. Germline V gene lookup returns CDR1 DFQATT and CDR2 SNEGSKA (reference sequence). The CDR3 loop reads CGARKGQDPHGYTF. The CDR3, as DNA: TGCGGTGCTAGAAAGGGCCAGGATCCTCATGGCTACACCTTC.

This clonotype was seen a handful of times. Germline and junction disagree at one end, which may indicate a read error. The rearrangement uses TRBV27 and TRBJ2-7, with TRBD2 matching 8 bases. The J call may not be correct, given that the DNA end is closer to TRBJ2-5. Germline CDR1 MNHEY, CDR2 SMNVEV (reference sequence). This CDR3 has 19 residues. This CDR3 reads CAGSLASGYGMGEQETQYF. CDR3 nucleotides: TGTGCCGGCAGTTTGGCTAGCGGGTATGGCATGGGGGAGCAAGAGACCCAGTACTTC.

This clonotype showed up many times. The gene calls are TRBV12-3 or TRBV12-4 and TRBJ2-1; TRBD2 aligns across 8 bases. This CDR3 has 15 residues. V dropped 2 bases and J dropped 0; count of bases not matched to a gene: 0. CDR3 region: CASSLLAGSYNEQFF. In nucleotides, the CDR3 is TGTGCCAGCAGTTTACTAGCGGGCTCCTACAATGAGCAGTTCTTC.

This clonotype was recorded at least ten times. The rearrangement joins TRBV27 to TRBJ2-1; D perhaps matches TRBD1 (5 bases). The CDR3 is 17 amino acids. Germline V lookup: CDR1 MNHEY, CDR2 SMNVEV (reference sequence). V was pared by 2 bases and J by 3 bases, with 17 bases between. CDR3 sequence (DNA): TGTGCCAGCAGTTTAGTCTCCCTTCTGGGGCTCTACAATGAGCAGTTCTTC. Its protein product is CASSLVSLLGLYNEQFF.

The rearrangement uses TRBV5-1 and TRBJ2-5; D is unclear. The CDR3 loop spans 12 amino acids. Trimming shortened V by 2 bases and J by 1 base, and 3 bases separated the two germline ends. Germline values: CDR1 SGHRS, CDR2 YFSETQ. DNA of the CDR3: TGCGCCAGCAGCTTCTTCCAAGAGACCCAGTACTTC. This encodes CASSFFQETQYF.

The J gene is TRBJ2-7, the V gene TRBV6-2 or TRBV6-3, with TRBD1 matching over 8 bases. The length of the CDR3 is 13 residues. V gave up 1 base and J gave up 6 bases; unmatched junction bases: 2. CDR1 MNHEY and CDR2 SVGEGT come from the germline V gene. CDR3 nucleotides: TGTGCCAGCAGTTACTTCCAGGGGGCCGAGCAGTACTTC. As protein: CASSYFQGAEQYF.

In this sample, this clonotype turned up many times. The chain carries TRBV2 and TRBJ2-5, with D perhaps matching TRBD2 (5 bases). The germline gives CDR1 SNHLY, CDR2 FYNNEI. The CDR3 loop spans 16 amino acids. Trimming took 0 bases from V and 6 from J, leaving 17 bases between them. CDR3 DNA: TGTGCCAGCAGTGAAGCGCTTTTGAGGGTGGGAAAGACCCAGTACTTC. Amino acid sequence: CASSEALLRVGKTQYF.

This clonotype was counted ten times or more. Written as DNA, the CDR3 is TGCAGTGCTTTAGGGACAGGGGGCGTCTACACCTTC. Its translation is CSALGTGGVYTF. V is TRBV20-1 and J is TRBJ1-2, with TRBD1 matching over 12 bases. J lost 10 bases, V lost 5 bases, and 5 bases had no gene match. The CDR3 consists of 12 residues. Per germline, CDR1 DFQATT and CDR2 SNEGSKA (reference sequence).

This sequence joins TRBV11-2 and TRBJ2-3, with 8 bases fitting TRBD2. V was pared by 5 bases and J by 4 bases, with 8 bases of the junction left unmatched. Germline values: CDR1 SGHAT, CDR2 FQNNGV. The CDR3 is made up of 15 amino acids. CDR3 DNA sequence: TGTGCCAGCAGCATAAGCGGGAGTCGGGCAGATACGCAGTATTTT. It encodes CASSISGSRADTQYF.

In regard to this clonotype: A far more abundant clone sits one base away, making this likely a read error. The chain links TRBV28 to TRBJ2-1, with unresolved D. TRBJ2-5 explains the end of the DNA better; the J call may be wrong. CDR3 length equals 15 residues. Per the germline V gene, CDR1 is MDHEN and CDR2 is SYDVKM. The CDR3: CATLITDFWQETQYF. CDR3 DNA sequence: TGTGCCACCCTCATAACAGATTTTTGGCAAGAGACCCAGTACTTC.